This T cell receptor beta chain was profiled in a study of cytomegalovirus exposure and HLA in healthy donors. General study results and limits: TCR beta sequences numbering around 15,000 were associated with HLA alleles at 0.05 false discovery rate in a later analysis. Some V segments could not be told apart, so they were left out, TRBV6-2 and TRBV6-3 among them. TCR beta V- and J-gene trimming was later associated with a missense DCLRE1C variant.

The primer mix had 60 Vbeta and 13 Jbeta primers. Clones were read by immunoSEQ multiplex PCR, and TCRdb kept only the in-frame ones, dropping some. The table has approximately 280,000 clones, 70% to 90% seen once; the top ten hold around 4%. Germline V gene sequence: CDR1 SGHKS, CDR2 YYEKEE (reference sequence). This CDR3 spans 15 amino acids. With V trimmed by 4 bases and J by 3 bases, 6 bases remained unmatched. Worth noting for this clone: Its antigen is as yet unknown.

This receptor was identified in a man aged 40-49 years in good health and CMV-seropositive. The J gene is TRBJ1-1, the V gene TRBV5-5; 10 nucleotides agree with TRBD1. Sequencing was performed on PBMCs. The DNA of the CDR3 is TGTGCCAGCAGCGCCAGGACAGGGGGATACACTGAAGCTTTCTTT. Translated: CASSARTGGYTEAFF.